This T cell receptor beta chain was identified in a study of T cells in Graves' hyperthyroidism and ophthalmopathy. The V gene end was trimmed by 5 bases and the J gene end by 0 bases; junction bases not matched to a gene: 9. CDR1 and CDR2 from the germline V gene are SGHTA and FQGNSA. The CDR3 covers 18 residues. Amplification of TCR beta CDR3 regions used RNA as the template. HTBI primers were employed in a first-round RT-PCR of the TCR CDR3. TCRdb independently ran MiXCR on the multiplex PCR reads; one entry per CDR3 protein. The table has approximately 600,000 distinct CDR3 sequences, approximately 13% seen once. Uncontrolled infection, other autoimmune disease, pregnancy and lactation each barred patients from inclusion.

This TCR was sampled from a woman aged 25-40 years with Graves' hyperthyroidism that later progressed to Graves' ophthalmopathy. Material: blood. The J gene is TRBJ2-5, the V gene TRBV7-2; 13 positions match TRBD2. This CDR3 reads CASSPRTSGSSNQETQYF. The CDR3 nucleotides are TGTGCCAGCAGCCCTCGGACTAGCGGGAGTAGTAACCAAGAGACCCAGTACTTC.